Listed below are T cell receptor beta chains from one sample, sequenced in a study of vaccination and CD4 T cells after COVID-19. These receptors' antigens are unknown. TCRdb recomputed calls from the PCR reads with MiXCR, one row per CDR3 protein. There are approximately 10,000 distinct CDR3 sequences in the sample; just over 70% occur only once, and about 13% lies in the top ten. Sequencing was done on a sample of CD4+ T cells from blood, cultured in vitro. All receptors come from a human donor who had recovered from COVID-19. CDR3s include the opening cysteine and the closing phenylalanine or tryptophan.

v_gene,len,j_gene,CDR3aa
TRBV11-2,14,TRBJ1-5,CASSRPRGGQPQHF
TRBV20-1,14,TRBJ1-1,CSASTMTGNTEAFF
TRBV2,12,TRBJ1-2,CASSVRGKGYTF
TRBV28,13,TRBJ1-2,CASSLGNRDGYTF
TRBV20-1,17,TRBJ1-1,CSARDGGREGLNTEAFF
TRBV7-9,10,TRBJ1-1,CASSFQWPAF
TRBV7-2,16,TRBJ2-7,CASSPRTSDGSYEQYF
TRBV6-5,15,TRBJ2-3,CASSYDRGHTDTQYF
TRBV20-1,15,TRBJ1-2,CSAGGTATMVIGYTF
TRBV6-1,10,TRBJ1-1,CASSDSGAFF
TRBV6-1,14,TRBJ1-5,CASSHQGGNQPQHF
TRBV6-1,14,TRBJ1-2,CASRPLLDSVSYTF
TRBV20-1,15,TRBJ1-5,CSASKGQGGRQPQHF
TRBV6-1,15,TRBJ2-7,CASSLTGTSSYEQYF
TRBV7-2,14,TRBJ1-1,CASSSQGLNTEAFF
TRBV7-6,15,TRBJ1-6,CASSLGARNNSPLHF
TRBV30,12,TRBJ2-5,CAWSWQEETQYF
TRBV20-1,14,TRBJ1-5,CSASEGGRGQPQHF
TRBV7-8,14,TRBJ1-6,CASSLGRMNSPLHF
TRBV20-1,12,TRBJ1-5,CSAGGINQPQHF
TRBV10-3,13,TRBJ1-1,CAISTTENTEAFF
TRBV20-1,17,TRBJ2-1,CSARVLTGTSGRNEQFF
TRBV24-1,16,TRBJ2-5,CATSESGTGGRETQYF
TRBV20-1,14,TRBJ2-7,CSARGRRGTYEQYF
TRBV2,14,TRBJ1-2,CASRDRQGGYGYTF
TRBV20-1,15,TRBJ1-5,CSATTGRAGYQPQHF